These 24 T cell receptor beta chains originate from one sample sequenced in a study of monozygotic twins with inflammatory bowel disease. TCRdb re-called the 5' RACE reads; one entry per CDR3 protein, DNA not given. Its listing shows 330,000 or so distinct CDR3 sequences. Sequenced input: blood. The receptors were gathered from a human donor with ulcerative colitis or Crohn's disease, or a healthy co-twin of an affected twin (not recorded which).

V and J are TRBV24-1 and TRBJ2-3; as DNA is missing, the TRBD1 call by TCRdb cannot be tested. The CDR3 is made up of 14 amino acids. Germline CDR1 and CDR2: KGHDR and SFDVKD. The CDR3 protein is CATSEGGLTDTQYF.

The rearrangement links TRBV28 to TRBJ1-1; TCRdb calls TRBD1, which cannot be checked without DNA. The CDR3 has 16 amino acids. Looked up from germline, CDR1 is MDHEN and CDR2 is SYDVKM. CDR3 in amino acids: CASSILGQGRSTEAFF.

The genes are TRBV7-3 and TRBJ2-1; TCRdb returns TRBD1, unconfirmable since there is no DNA. This CDR3 has 13 amino acids. From germline, CDR1 is SGHTA and CDR2 FQGTGA. This chain's CDR3 is CASGITGDHEQFF.

CDR3 protein: CASSLAGGPGDNEQFF. The gene calls are TRBV5-1 and TRBJ2-1; the TCRdb call, TRBD1, lacks DNA for checking. Germline V gives CDR1 SGHRS, CDR2 YFSETQ. This CDR3 has 16 residues. Looking up the rest from reference TRBV5-1 and TRBJ2-1 gives the full variable domain: KAGVTQTPRYLIKTRGQQVTLSCSPISGHRSVSWYQQTPGQGLQFLFEYFSETQRNKGNFPGRFSGRQFSNSRSEMNVSTLELGDSALYLCASSLAGGPGDNEQFFGPGTRLTVL.

The chain has TRBV5-6 and TRBJ2-1; TCRdb reports TRBD2, a call that lacks DNA to check it against. This CDR3 contains 15 residues. The V gene's germline CDR1 is SGHDT and CDR2 YYEEEE. This CDR3 reads CASSLPRLGEGEQFF.

The chain carries TRBV2 and TRBJ2-1; lacking DNA, the TRBD2 call made by TCRdb goes unchecked. The length of the CDR3 is 15 residues. Germline lookup yields CDR1 SNHLY and CDR2 FYNNEI. CDR3 region: CASLFSGRATDEQFF.

The gene calls are TRBV4-1 and TRBJ2-5; TCRdb's assignment of TRBD1 cannot be checked, as there is no DNA. This CDR3 comprises 16 residues. Per germline, CDR1 MGHRA and CDR2 YSYEKL. The CDR3 reads CASSQVGTPFQETQYF.

This rearrangement joins TRBV20-1 to TRBJ2-1. The CDR3 runs 12 residues. Germline-derived CDR1 and CDR2 are DFQATT and SNEGSKA (reference sequence). The CDR3 sequence is CSAGLRSNEQFF.

CDR3 loop: CASSTPLDHAYNEQFF. V and J are TRBV19 and TRBJ2-1. The CDR3 consists of 16 residues. CDR1 is LNHDA and CDR2 is SQIVND in the germline V gene (reference sequence).

The CDR3 loop reads CASSKVRLGTDTQYF. This chain uses TRBV21-1 with TRBJ2-3. TRBV21-1 is recorded as a pseudogene. CDR3 size: 15 residues.

The CDR3 protein is CAGSLGSSGSNEQFF. The chain uses TRBV7-9 and TRBJ2-1; the D call from TCRdb, TRBD2, cannot be confirmed without DNA. The germline V gene encodes CDR1 SEHNR and CDR2 FQNEAQ (reference sequence). The CDR3 has 15 residues.

The genes are TRBV6-4 and TRBJ1-1. Germline CDR1 is MRHNA and CDR2 is SNTAGT. CDR3 length: 14 residues. The CDR3 is CASSETWENTEAFF.

The CDR3 sequence: CASSVVRAGDTDTQYF. The chain employs TRBV9 and TRBJ2-3; the TCRdb call, TRBD1, lacks DNA for checking. CDR1 and CDR2 (germline): SGDLS, YYNGEE. The CDR3 has 16 residues.

The rearrangement joins TRBV19 to TRBJ1-1; TCRdb names TRBD1, which stays unverified in the absence of DNA. Germline lookup yields CDR1 LNHDA and CDR2 SQIVND (reference sequence). The CDR3 is 15 residues long. The CDR3 loop is CASSIDLRTAKEAFF.

The chain is built from TRBV18 and TRBJ1-4. Germline V lookup: CDR1 KGHSH, CDR2 LQKENI. CDR3 length: 14 residues. The CDR3 sequence: CASSPTQPDEKLFF.

This chain uses TRBV20-1 with TRBJ2-3; TCRdb's D call of TRBD2 is untestable without DNA. The CDR3 sequence is 16 residues long. Germline V gene sequence: CDR1 DFQATT, CDR2 SNEGSKA (reference sequence). CDR3 protein: CSAQTSGRPATDTQYF.

The V and J genes are TRBV4-1 and TRBJ2-1; TCRdb selects TRBD2, and the lack of DNA leaves this call unchecked. The CDR3 is 16 residues long. Germline V gene sequence: CDR1 MGHRA, CDR2 YSYEKL. Here the CDR3 reads CASSQEFGLPLDAQFF.

The chain combines TRBV11-2 with TRBJ2-5. This CDR3 is 14 amino acids long. CDR1 is SGHAT and CDR2 is FQNNGV in the germline V gene. The chain's CDR3 is CASNSWGYQETQYF.

The V gene is TRBV7-9, the J gene TRBJ2-7; no DNA is available, so the TRBD2 call from TCRdb remains unchecked. Germline V lookup: CDR1 SEHNR, CDR2 FQNEAQ (reference sequence). This CDR3 region has 12 residues. The CDR3 here is CASSSEGPEQYF.

This sequence joins TRBV28 and TRBJ2-7; without DNA, the TCRdb call of TRBD1 cannot be checked. There are 15 residues in the CDR3. The germline gives CDR1 MDHEN, CDR2 SYDVKM. CDR3 protein: CASSSATGTEYEQYF.

This chain uses TRBV7-2 with TRBJ1-5. CDR1 is SGHTA and CDR2 is FQGNSA in the germline V gene. This CDR3 comprises 13 residues. CDR3 amino acids: CASSLDFGQPQHF. The full variable domain, in which reference TRBV7-2 and TRBJ1-5 provide the parts outside the CDR3, is GAGVSQSPSNKVTEKGKDVELRCDPISGHTALYWYRQSLGQGLEFLIYFQGNSAPDKSGLPSDRFSAERTGGSVSTLTIQRTQQEDSAVYLCASSLDFGQPQHFGDGTRLSIL.

This sequence joins TRBV5-1 and TRBJ2-5. CDR3 size: 15 residues. Germline V CDR1 and CDR2: SGHRS, YFSETQ. CDR3: CASRTGSGSQETQYF.

The rearrangement links TRBV30 to TRBJ1-1; the TCRdb call, TRBD1, lacks DNA for checking. Germline-derived CDR1 and CDR2 are GTSNPN and SVGIG (reference sequence). This CDR3 comprises 13 residues. CDR3 amino acids: CAWSGVRGTEAFF.

The chain combines TRBV7-3 with TRBJ2-1; the TRBD2 assignment by TCRdb is unverifiable without DNA. The CDR3 extends over 13 amino acids. Germline CDR1 and CDR2: SGHTA and FQGTGA. This CDR3 reads CASGLAGGEEQFF.